The sample holds a few counts of the clone carrying this TCR beta chain. Its antigen is undetermined. Trimming took 2 bases from V and 8 from J, leaving 20 bases between them. Germline-derived CDR1 and CDR2 are SNHLY and FYNNEI. The CDR3 totals 16 residues. Every donor provided roughly 10 milliliters of peripheral blood. This specimen belongs to a study of blood T cells in healthy people across ages. The authors ran a second PCR of 7 to 11 cycles using a sample-barcoded 5' primer and a J-beta primer mix. A 12-random-nucleotide template-switch adaptor tagged each cDNA molecule. From the 5' RACE reads, TCRdb called clonotypes with MiXCR, one entry per CDR3 protein. This table has about 1,600,000 distinct CDR3 sequences, around 42% appearing once. Study conclusions and caveats: The fall in TCR beta diversity per million T cells was roughly linear with age.

The chain couples TRBV2 to TRBJ2-3; D is uncertain. This receptor was identified in a woman aged 18-29 years in good health. Sequencing used blood. CDR3 sequence: CASSERKAGSGSTQYF. DNA of the CDR3: TGTGCCAGCAGTGAAAGAAAGGCCGGGTCAGGATCTACGCAGTATTTT.